Below are 6 T cell receptor beta chains sequenced from a single sample in a study of T-cell memory formation after mild COVID-19. TCRdb itself ran the 5' RACE reads through MiXCR, one entry per CDR3 protein. The sample holds almost 350,000 distinct CDR3 sequences, 20% to 25% seen once. Sequenced input: PBMCs or a T cell subset sorted from them (not recorded which). These receptors were obtained from a man younger than 35 who had mild COVID-19 (a few samples of this study predate the infection). Cell type and time point are not known.

This clonotype was seen a few times. V gene TRBV7-9 combines with J gene TRBJ2-2; D not certain. The V and J ends lost 3 bases and 5 bases respectively, with 10 bases between them. The germline CDR1 and CDR2 sequences are SEHNR and FQNEAQ (reference sequence). The CDR3 extends over 14 amino acids. This CDR3 is CASSLRVGTGELFF. Here the CDR3 DNA reads TGTGCCAGCAGCTTGCGAGTGGGGACCGGGGAGCTGTTTTTT.

V is TRBV24-1 and J is TRBJ2-7, with D possibly TRBD1 on 6 matching bases. Germline V lookup: CDR1 KGHDR, CDR2 SFDVKD. Trimming removed 11 bases at V and 0 bases at J, with 10 bases between. This CDR3 spans 12 amino acids. CDR3 bases: TGTGCCAGACGACAGGACTCCTACGAGCAGTACTTC. Encoded protein: CARRQDSYEQYF.

V usage is TRBV7-2 and J usage is TRBJ2-1, with D tentatively TRBD1 or TRBD2 (5 bases each). Germline-derived CDR1 and CDR2 are SGHTA and FQGNSA. CDR3 length: 14 amino acids. V dropped 6 bases and J dropped 4 bases, with 13 bases sitting between them. CDR3 amino acids: CASRDTGGYNEQFF. CDR3 DNA sequence: TGTGCCAGCAGGGATACTGGGGGTTACAATGAGCAGTTCTTC. Full variable domain (outside the CDR3, taken from reference TRBV7-2 and TRBJ2-1): GAGVSQSPSNKVTEKGKDVELRCDPISGHTALYWYRQSLGQGLEFLIYFQGNSAPDKSGLPSDRFSAERTGGSVSTLTIQRTQQEDSAVYLCASRDTGGYNEQFFGPGTRLTVL.

A few counts support this clonotype. V is TRBV6-2 or TRBV6-3 and J is TRBJ2-7; tentatively, D is TRBD1 or TRBD2 (5 bases each). Looked up from germline, CDR1 is MNHEY and CDR2 is SVGEGT. This CDR3 comprises 12 residues. The germline V and J ends were trimmed by 6 bases and 6 bases, with 12 bases remaining between them. DNA of the CDR3: TGTGCCAGCAGCTCGGTGAGGGGCGAGCAGTACTTC. Its translation is CASSSVRGEQYF.

Here the CDR3 reads CASSLERTSGANVLTF. CDR3 DNA sequence: TGCGCCAGCAGCTTGGAGCGGACCTCTGGGGCCAACGTCCTGACTTTC. The chain carries TRBV5-1 and TRBJ2-6; possible D gene TRBD2, 5 bases. V lost 0 bases and J lost 0, with 7 bases in between. Per germline, CDR1 SGHRS and CDR2 YFSETQ. The CDR3 totals 16 residues.

This clonotype came up a few times. The chain uses TRBV7-2 and TRBJ2-7, with D perhaps TRBD1 or TRBD2 (5 bases each). V dropped 1 base and J dropped 4 bases, with 14 bases sitting between them. Germline V gene sequence: CDR1 SGHTA, CDR2 FQGNSA. This CDR3 region has 15 residues. CDR3 region: CASSLDGTHLYEQYV. Written as DNA, the CDR3 is TGTGCCAGCAGCTTAGACGGGACCCATTTGTACGAGCAGTACGTC.